What follows are 17 T cell receptor beta chains derived from one specimen sequenced in a study of cytomegalovirus exposure and HLA in healthy donors (dated by TCRdb to 2016 to 2017). The library was obtained by the immunoSEQ multiplex PCR assay. For the multiplex PCR, a mixture combining 60 forward primers for TCR Vbeta segments and 13 reverse primers for TCR Jbeta segments was used. Drawn from immuneACCESS, this table holds only the in-frame rearrangements with V and J called that TCRdb kept. Clones are partly lost; checked studies trace under half to an unresolved V gene and leave the rest unexplained. The table for this sample lists approximately 190,000 clones; around 86% of them were counted only once. 1.3% of the sample goes to the ten largest clones. Sequenced: PBMCs. Receptor source: a man aged 25-45 years in good health and CMV-seronegative.

The V call is TRBV5-4, the J call TRBJ2-2; D might be TRBD1 (5 bases). V lost 4 bases to trimming and J lost 1 base, with 11 bases between them. The CDR3 totals 15 residues. Germline-derived CDR1 and CDR2 are SGHNT and YYREEE (reference sequence). The CDR3 region is CASSIKTVNTGELFF. In DNA form, the CDR3 reads TGTGCCAGCAGCATAAAGACAGTGAACACCGGGGAGCTGTTTTTT.

The gene calls are TRBV7-8 and TRBJ1-5; the D gene is possibly TRBD1 (5 bases). Germline V gives CDR1 SGHVS, CDR2 FQNEAQ. The CDR3 spans 14 residues. Trimming took 5 bases from V and 3 from J, leaving 11 bases between them. Here the CDR3 DNA reads TGTGCCAGCAGCCACTCCAGGGACAATCAGCCCCAGCATTTT. Its translation is CASSHSRDNQPQHF.

The chain employs TRBV10-3 and TRBJ2-7; no firm D call. CDR3 length: 11 residues. The germline V gene has CDR1 ENHRY and CDR2 SYGVKD. V gave up 8 bases and J gave up 2 bases, with 7 bases separating them. CDR3 in DNA: TGTGCCATCGGCCAGGCCTACGAGCAGTACTTC. Residues: CAIGQAYEQYF.

This rearrangement joins TRBV6-5 to TRBJ1-3; weak D call: TRBD1 (5 bases). The V end lost 4 bases, the J end lost 5 bases, and 12 bases lay between the germline ends. In germline, CDR1 is MNHEY, CDR2 SVGAGI. The CDR3 length is 14 residues. DNA for the CDR3: TGTGCCAGCAGTTTGGGGGGACGGAGAAACACCATATATTTT. Its protein is CASSLGGRRNTIYF.

This clone was counted once. The chain couples TRBV6-1 to TRBJ2-3; possible D gene TRBD1, 6 bases. The CDR3 loop spans 14 amino acids. The germline V and J ends were trimmed by 10 bases and 5 bases, with 19 bases remaining between them. The germline V gene has CDR1 MNHNS and CDR2 SASEGT. The CDR3 DNA sequence: TGTGCCACCTTTCCGGGACATGAGCGAGATACGCAGTATTTT. It is translated as CATFPGHERDTQYF.

This sequence joins TRBV7-8 and TRBJ2-5; a weak D match, TRBD2 (6 bases). Trimming stripped 7 bases from V and 3 bases from J, with 15 bases between. CDR1 and CDR2 (germline): SGHVS, FQNEAQ. The CDR3 length is 14 residues. This chain's CDR3 is CASTPGRREETQYF. DNA for the CDR3: TGTGCCAGCACCCCGGGGAGGAGGGAAGAGACCCAGTACTTC.

The chain combines TRBV5-1 with TRBJ2-5; TRBD1 matches 9 bases. With the DNA end fitting TRBJ2-7 better, the J assignment may be wrong. Germline CDR1 and CDR2: SGHRS and YFSETQ. There are 18 residues in the CDR3. The CDR3 reads CASSLLAPGTGTSYEQYF. DNA of the CDR3: TGCGCCAGCAGCTTGCTGGCCCCCGGGACAGGGACCTCCTACGAGCAGTACTTC.

This chain uses TRBV2 with TRBJ2-5, with 7 nucleotides matching TRBD2. Trimming removed 8 bases from V and 4 bases from J; junction bases left unmatched: 13. Looked up from germline, CDR1 is SNHLY and CDR2 is FYNNEI. CDR3 length: 15 amino acids. The CDR3 DNA is TGTGCCAGCGACTTGGCGGGGGTCATTGGAGAGACCCAGTACTTC. Amino acids: CASDLAGVIGETQYF.

The chain has TRBV11-3 and TRBJ2-3; 10 nucleotides match TRBD2. CDR1 and CDR2 from the germline V gene are SGHNT and YENEEA. The CDR3 is 16 amino acids. V shed 4 bases and J 0 bases; nucleotides not matched to a gene: 4. This chain's CDR3 is CASSYSSGSSTDTQYF. CDR3 bases: TGTGCCAGCAGCTACTCTAGCGGGAGCAGCACAGATACGCAGTATTTT.

The chain recombines TRBV5-1 with TRBJ2-5; D perhaps matches TRBD1 (5 bases). The DNA end is more similar to TRBJ2-7, so the J call may be wrong. The CDR3 totals 17 residues. CDR1 is SGHRS, CDR2 YFSETQ, per germline. CDR3 in amino acids: CASSLEGWASQSYEQYF. CDR3 sequence (DNA): TGCGCCAGCAGCTTGGAGGGGTGGGCGTCCCAGAGCTACGAGCAGTACTTC.

The V and J genes are TRBV10-3 and TRBJ2-5; TRBD2 might be the D (5 bases). Per germline, CDR1 ENHRY and CDR2 SYGVKD. The CDR3 is 12 amino acids. Deletions cut 6 bases from V and 4 bases from J, with 9 bases between. Here the CDR3 DNA reads TGTGCCATCAGCCCTAGCCCAGAGACCCAGTACTTC. Its translation: CAISPSPETQYF.

CDR3 protein: CASNPSRTGYEQYF. DNA of the CDR3: TGTGCCAGCAACCCCTCTCGGACAGGCTACGAGCAGTACTTC. V gene TRBV5-5 combines with J gene TRBJ2-7, with 7 bases matching TRBD1. Germline assignment: CDR1 SGHKS and CDR2 YYEKEE (reference sequence). The junction had 9 bases not matched to a gene; V was cut back by 6 bases and J by 3 bases. There are 14 residues in the CDR3. Full variable domain (missing parts from reference TRBV5-5 and TRBJ2-7): DAGVTQSPTHLIKTRGQQVTLRCSPISGHKSVSWYQQVLGQGPQFIFQYYEKEERGRGNFPDRFSARQFPNYSSELNVNALLLGDSALYLCASNPSRTGYEQYFGPGTRLTVT.

The rearrangement joins TRBV5-1 to TRBJ2-1; TRBD1 agrees at 8 bases. The germline V gene encodes CDR1 SGHRS and CDR2 YFSETQ. There are 16 residues in the CDR3. The junction had 11 bases not matched to a gene; V was cut back by 3 bases and J by 6 bases. CDR3 DNA: TGCGCCAGCAGCTCTAAACAGGGGGGACCGGCCAATGAGCAGTTCTTC. Protein sequence: CASSSKQGGPANEQFF.

About this clone itself: Distinct nucleotide sequences in the sample also encode this CDR3. This chain uses TRBV2 with TRBJ2-1; D possibly corresponds to TRBD2 (6 bases). The CDR3 extends over 13 amino acids. The V and J ends lost 5 bases and 4 bases respectively, with 9 bases between them. The V gene's germline CDR1 is SNHLY and CDR2 FYNNEI. The CDR3 DNA reads TGTGCCAGCAGTCCCGGGGGATACAATGAGCAGTTCTTC. Amino acids: CASSPGGYNEQFF.

The CDR3 sequence: CASSPDRGAYNEQFF. The CDR3 DNA reads as TGTGCCAGTAGCCCGGACAGGGGAGCCTACAATGAGCAGTTCTTC. This chain joins TRBV19 and TRBJ2-1, with 9 positions matching TRBD1. The CDR3 length is 15 residues. J gave up 2 bases and V 6 bases, and 5 bases lay outside the gene matches. Germline CDR1 and CDR2: LNHDA and SQIVND (reference sequence).

V is TRBV6-1 and J is TRBJ2-1; TRBD2 aligns across 8 bases. CDR1 is MNHNS and CDR2 is SASEGT in the germline V gene. Trimming at V came to 4 bases and at J to 10 bases, leaving 6 bases not matched to a gene. This CDR3 has 13 residues. CDR3 in DNA: TGTGCCAGCAGTGCCGGGAGGGCCCAGGAGCAGTTCTTC. This encodes CASSAGRAQEQFF.

The chain uses TRBV6-5 and TRBJ1-5, with D unresolved. CDR1 is MNHEY, CDR2 SVGAGI, per germline. Trimming stripped 0 bases from V and 4 bases from J, with 13 bases between. This CDR3 is built from 16 residues. CDR3 bases: TGTGCCAGCAGTTACTCGATCTATGATATGAATCAGCCCCAGCATTTT. Protein product: CASSYSIYDMNQPQHF.